This entry concerns a single TCR beta chain. The antigen is not known. CDR3 size: 15 residues. CDR1 and CDR2 from the germline V gene are MDHEN and SYDVKM. V was cut by 3 bases and J by 8 bases, with 17 bases left in between. Per sample, roughly 94,000 TCR templates underwent assay. The protocol was immunoSEQ multiplex PCR, while the TCRdb copy is restricted to in-frame clones and leaves out a portion. The top ten hold about 1.4% of the sample, which has over 80,000 clones, about nine tenths seen once. The sample is drawn from a study of siplizumab effects on memory and regulatory T cells. Study-wide findings and caveats: Alloreactive CD4+ clones that could be mapped were on average approximately 69% Treg-derived with siplizumab, against over 25% in controls.

The material sequenced was Tregs sorted from blood. This rearrangement joins TRBV28 to TRBJ2-4, with TRBD2 as a possible D gene (7 bases). The sequence was obtained from a human donor in good health. The chain's CDR3 is CASSFFLGRGDIQYF. The CDR3 DNA reads as TGTGCCAGCAGTTTTTTCTTGGGGAGGGGGGACATTCAGTACTTC.